The sequence of this T cell receptor (beta chain) was determined in a study of identifying expanded T cells in peripheral blood. Overall study findings and caveats: Around 1.2 clones differed between technical replicates, versus approximately 17 and 20 over time. Variance in clone template counts between roughly two-week samples significantly increased with total template count across all healthy donors.

With regard to this clone: Its antigen is unidentified.

Germline CDR1 reads SGHRS; CDR2 reads YFSETQ. CDR3 size: 15 residues. V was pared by 3 bases and J by 3 bases, with 15 bases between. TCRdb's table, derived via immunoSEQ multiplex PCR, lists solely in-frame clones and lacks some. The sample contains about 90,000 clones, approximately 91% of which appear only once. This receptor was obtained from a person aged 18-69 years in good health. The V and J genes are TRBV5-1 and TRBJ1-2, with D perhaps matching TRBD1 (5 bases). Sequencing input: blood. CDR3 nucleotide sequence: TGCGCCAGCAGCTCCGGGTTTGAAGGGGACTATGGCTACACCTTC. Residues: CASSSGFEGDYGYTF. Full variable domain (remainder filled in from reference TRBV5-1 and TRBJ1-2): KAGVTQTPRYLIKTRGQQVTLSCSPISGHRSVSWYQQTPGQGLQFLFEYFSETQRNKGNFPGRFSGRQFSNSRSEMNVSTLELGDSALYLCASSSGFEGDYGYTFGSGTRLTVV.